The present T cell receptor (beta chain) was sequenced within a study of shared clonotypes between healthy human individuals (dated by TCRdb to about 2020). Background on the whole study: A couple of women and a few men aged 18 to 49 years were included in the cohort. Each donor's leukapheresis produced roughly between about 0.9 and 9.5 billion PBMCs. For each donor, three plates each were used for CD4 naive and CD4 memory, two plates were used for CD8 naive, and one plate was used for CD8 memory. Different laboratories and diverse techniques were used to prepare libraries and sequence TCR repertoires, to increase sequencing depth and limit assay-specific biases. The study deeply sequenced blood TCR repertoires of 5 or 6 healthy adults to estimate repertoire size and the extent of clonotype sharing between individuals.

The donors were healthy, HIV-negative adults who had no recently reported acute infections or vaccinations. All donors were Caucasian adults living in Nashville, Tennessee, USA. CD4+ T cells were enriched by magnetic negative selection; naive cells were then positively selected on CD45RA, and the negative fraction formed the memory subset. Blood was obtained by leukapheresis, after which PBMCs were separated by Ficoll-Histopaque density gradient centrifugation and cryopreserved in liquid nitrogen vapor phase. Purity and quantity of every magnetically sorted T cell population were checked by analytical flow cytometry. Genomic DNA was isolated from every sorted fraction and measured by UV absorbance on a Nanodrop 2000c. A distance of 10 bases separates the germline ends of V and J, which lose 1 base and 9 bases respectively. The CDR3 starts with the cysteine, ends with the phenylalanine, and has 13 residues. This entry keeps only the CDR3 DNA: 39 bases, framed from base 1. As encoded in the germline V gene, CDR1 is MNHNS while CDR2 is SASEGT.

The investigation overall reported the following: Sampling was restricted to blood, and TCR repertoires in tissues likely differ from the TCR repertoires found in blood. Sharing across a few donors was observed for around 5% of naive CD4, about 3.2% of naive CD8, 2% to 2.5% of memory CD4, and roughly 0.43% of memory CD8 clonotypes. Higher generation probabilities were observed for clonotypes shared by all four sorted-subset donors than for non-shared clonotypes. Estimated clonotype richness was generally larger for naive than for memory subsets. Pairwise subsampling indicated that sequencing depth was expected to affect the degree of clonotype sharing among donors. Incomplete sequencing was indicated by rarefaction of sorted-subset datasets, despite the large sequencing depth. The small number of donors limited the genetic and exposure-history diversity represented.

Using the deep immunoSEQ assay, multiplex PCR amplified TCR CDR3 regions from genomic DNA. Extracted genomic DNA from each cell subset was spread evenly across all wells of several immunoSEQ 96-well plates, with each plate serving as a replicate. For sorted subsets, each replicate PCR was loaded with about 0.2 ug genomic DNA, equivalent to 30,000 or so T cell genomes. Purified libraries were measured with a Qubit 3.0 fluorometer, size-checked on a Bioanalyzer 2100, and measured again with the KAPA Library Quantification kit. Each immunoSEQ 96-well plate was sequenced on its own single-read 150-cycle Illumina NextSeq 550 flow cell. In the source study's methods: Because the immunoSEQ output included only junctional sequences and no quality scores, the filtering could not be the same as the filtering used for full-length reads. To assign V/J genes and CDR3, sequences were annotated against IMGT germline references using PyIR, a Python wrapper for IgBLAST v1.9. Reads were removed for weak V/J assignments (E-value above 1e-6), missing CDR3, stop codons, out-of-frame junctions, or ambiguous translated residues. V3J clonotypes were defined as sequences sharing the same inferred V gene, J gene, and CDR3 amino acid sequence. Percentage overlap between repertoires was calculated by dividing the number of shared unique clonotypes by the size of the smaller repertoire. Richness of each repertoire was evaluated using RTK rarefaction, the Chao1 estimator, and Recon v2.1 estimates of unobserved clonotypes. Generation probabilities were computed with OLGA for all TCRbeta clonotypes obtained by the gDNA method from four donors. TCRdb retrieved this table from immuneACCESS and kept in-frame rearrangements only. Not all clones are present; in checked studies, unresolved V genes account for under half, and no reason is known for the remainder. V and J calls and clone size are those listed in that table; D and trimming were worked out from the DNA. This sample comprises about 1,500,000 clones, roughly 96% of them detected only once. Of the sample, approximately 1.2% is held by the ten largest clones.

About this clone itself: The antigen it recognizes is unknown. Per-nucleotide qualities are absent, and no much larger clonotype sits a single base away.

Recombination connected TRBV6-1 to TRBJ1-5, with the D gene call left open. This sequence originates from a man aged 25 to 45 in good health. The sample taken for sequencing was naive CD4+ T cells sorted from blood. The cell subset or site label on this specimen signifies: CD45RA+ positively selected. The CDR3 corresponds to CASSEGPLTPQHF. Read as DNA, the sequence is TGTGCCAGCAGTGAAGGCCCATTAACGCCCCAGCATTTT.